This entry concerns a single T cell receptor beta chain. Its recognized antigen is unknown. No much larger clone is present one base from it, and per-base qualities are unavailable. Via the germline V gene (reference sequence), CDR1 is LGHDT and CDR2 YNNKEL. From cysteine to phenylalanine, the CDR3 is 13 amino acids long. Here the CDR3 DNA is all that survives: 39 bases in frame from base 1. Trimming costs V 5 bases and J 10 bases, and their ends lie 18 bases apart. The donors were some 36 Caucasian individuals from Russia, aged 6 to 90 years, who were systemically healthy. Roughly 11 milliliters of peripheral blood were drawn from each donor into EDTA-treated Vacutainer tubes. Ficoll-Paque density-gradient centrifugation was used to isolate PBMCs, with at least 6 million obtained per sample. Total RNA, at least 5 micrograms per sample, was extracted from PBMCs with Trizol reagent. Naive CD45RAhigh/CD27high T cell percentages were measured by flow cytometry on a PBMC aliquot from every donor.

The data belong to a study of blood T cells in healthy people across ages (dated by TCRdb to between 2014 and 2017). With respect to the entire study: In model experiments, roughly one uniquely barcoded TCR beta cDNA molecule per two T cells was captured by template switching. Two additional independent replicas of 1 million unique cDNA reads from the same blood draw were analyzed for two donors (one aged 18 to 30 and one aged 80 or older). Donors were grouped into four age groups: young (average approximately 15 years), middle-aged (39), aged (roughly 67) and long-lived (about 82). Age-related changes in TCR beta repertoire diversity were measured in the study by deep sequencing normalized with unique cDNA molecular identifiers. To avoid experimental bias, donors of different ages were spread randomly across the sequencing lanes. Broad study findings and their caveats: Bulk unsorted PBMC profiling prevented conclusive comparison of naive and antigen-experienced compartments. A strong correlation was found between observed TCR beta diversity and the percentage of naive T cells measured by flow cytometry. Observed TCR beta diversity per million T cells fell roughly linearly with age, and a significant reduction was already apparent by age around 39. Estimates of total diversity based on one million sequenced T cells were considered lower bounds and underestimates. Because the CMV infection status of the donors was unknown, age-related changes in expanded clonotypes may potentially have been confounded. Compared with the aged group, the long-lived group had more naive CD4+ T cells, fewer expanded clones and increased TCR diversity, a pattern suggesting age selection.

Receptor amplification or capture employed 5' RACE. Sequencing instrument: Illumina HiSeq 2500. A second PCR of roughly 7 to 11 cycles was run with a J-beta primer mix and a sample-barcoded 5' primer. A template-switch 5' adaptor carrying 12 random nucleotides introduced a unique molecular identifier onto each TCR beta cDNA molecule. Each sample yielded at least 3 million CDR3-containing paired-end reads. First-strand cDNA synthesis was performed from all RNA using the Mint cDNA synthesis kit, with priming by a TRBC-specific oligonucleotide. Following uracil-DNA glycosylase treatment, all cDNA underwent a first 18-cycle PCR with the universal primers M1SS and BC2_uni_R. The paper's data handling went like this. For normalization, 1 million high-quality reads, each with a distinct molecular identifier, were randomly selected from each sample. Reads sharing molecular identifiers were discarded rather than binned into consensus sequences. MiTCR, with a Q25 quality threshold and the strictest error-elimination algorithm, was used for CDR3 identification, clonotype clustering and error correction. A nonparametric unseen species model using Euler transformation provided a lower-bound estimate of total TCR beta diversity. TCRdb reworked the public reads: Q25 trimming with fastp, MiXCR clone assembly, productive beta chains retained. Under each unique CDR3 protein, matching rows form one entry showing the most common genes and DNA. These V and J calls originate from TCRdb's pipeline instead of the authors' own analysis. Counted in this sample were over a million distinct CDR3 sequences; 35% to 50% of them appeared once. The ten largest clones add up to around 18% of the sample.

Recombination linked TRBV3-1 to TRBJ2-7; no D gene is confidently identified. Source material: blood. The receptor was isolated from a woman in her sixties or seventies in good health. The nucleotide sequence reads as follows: TGTGCCAGCAGCGGTTCCTTGGCAGAGATCCAGTACTTC. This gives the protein CASSGSLAEIQYF.